A selection of T cell receptor beta chains follows, all from one sample in a study of T cells after yellow fever vaccination. TCRdb processed the 5' RACE reads anew with MiXCR; each CDR3 protein has one entry. The table has some 300,000 distinct CDR3 sequences, around 3.6% seen once. The starting material was PBMCs, obtained on the day of the yellow fever booster vaccination. The receptors derive from a man aged 18 to 29 who received the YFV17D yellow fever vaccine. Both conserved end residues are part of each CDR3. The D gene is left open where the match is weak. Size values are once, few and many counts, or a class for expanded clones, and some rows have none.

J	D	V	size	DNA	CDR3
TRBJ1-3	NA	TRBV6-5	few	TGTGCCAGCAGTTACTCCGGTGGGGGAGGAAACACCATATATTTT	CASSYSGGGGNTIYF
TRBJ2-7	TRBD2	TRBV7-8	many	TGTGCCAGCAGCTACGGCGGGACTAGATACGAGCAGTACTTC	CASSYGGTRYEQYF
TRBJ2-1	TRBD2	TRBV7-2	few	TGTGCCAGCAGCTTAGGAGGGCTAGCGGGGGGCGTCCCCTCCTACAATGAGCAGTTCTTC	CASSLGGLAGGVPSYNEQFF
TRBJ1-1	NA	TRBV19	few	TGTGCCAGTAGTATAGAAGGGTCAGGGAGCACTGAAGCTTTCTTT	CASSIEGSGSTEAFF
TRBJ1-6	NA	TRBV27	NA	TGTGCCAGCAGTCCGCGGGACACCGAGGCCCTCCACTTT	CASSPRDTEALHF
TRBJ2-3	NA	TRBV4-2	few	TGTGCCAGCAGCAGGGTGACGGGCTTAACAGCAGATACGCAGTATTTT	CASSRVTGLTADTQYF
TRBJ2-3	NA	TRBV7-6	many	TGTGCCAGTCGGCTTGGGGGCACAGATACGCAGTATTTT	CASRLGGTDTQYF
TRBJ1-6	NA	TRBV6-2/TRBV6-3	many	TGTGCCAGCAGCCGAAATCGGGACGGACGCTATAATTCACCCCTCCACTTT	CASSRNRDGRYNSPLHF
TRBJ2-7	NA	TRBV27	many	TGTGCCAGCAGTCCCCTCTCCCGAGGGGCCGCCTCCTACGAGCAGTACTTC	CASSPLSRGAASYEQYF
TRBJ2-1	NA	TRBV20-1	many	TGCAGTGCTAAGGGCAGGGTAGCCCTCAATGAGCAGTTCTTC	CSAKGRVALNEQFF
TRBJ2-3	NA	TRBV5-1	few	TGCGCCAGCAGTCCCCTAGATCGCCCAGATACGCAGTATTTT	CASSPLDRPDTQYF
TRBJ2-5	NA	TRBV12-3/TRBV12-4	few	TGTGCCAGCAGTCTCATAGGCATCGAGGAGACCCAGTACTTC	CASSLIGIEETQYF
TRBJ2-5	NA	TRBV18	few	TGTGCCAGCTCACCGGTCAGGCAAGAGACCCAGTACTTC	CASSPVRQETQYF
TRBJ1-2	NA	TRBV19	few	TGTGCCAGTAGTATCGGAGGGCTTGGCTACACCTTC	CASSIGGLGYTF
TRBJ2-2	NA	TRBV6-5	few	TGTGCCAGCAGTTCCACCCCGCGGACACAGAGGGACGGGGAGCTGTTTTTT	CASSSTPRTQRDGELFF
TRBJ2-3	TRBD1	TRBV14	many	TGTGCCAGCAGTCACCGGGACAGGACAAGACCTTACACAGATACGCAGTATTTT	CASSHRDRTRPYTDTQYF
TRBJ2-7	TRBD1	TRBV7-6	NA	TGTGCCAGCAGCGGGGGGACAGGGGGCGTCGCCTACGAGCAGTACTTC	CASSGGTGGVAYEQYF
TRBJ2-1	TRBD1	TRBV4-3	many	TGCGCCAGCAGCCAAACCACCGAACGGGACAGGGTCAATGAGCAGTTCTTC	CASSQTTERDRVNEQFF
TRBJ2-3	NA	TRBV10-3	many	TGTGCCATCAGAAGCCGGGACGGCACAGATACGCAGTATTTT	CAIRSRDGTDTQYF
TRBJ2-4	NA	TRBV13	many	TGTGCCAGCAGCTTAGGCCGCGGCGGGTCACTAGCCAAAAACATTCAGTACTTC	CASSLGRGGSLAKNIQYF
TRBJ2-7	TRBD2	TRBV7-2	few	TGTGCCAGCAGCTTCTCGCGGGGGTGGGAAGAGCAGTACTTC	CASSFSRGWEEQYF
TRBJ2-3	TRBD2	TRBV18	many	TGTGCCAGCTCACCACCGAGCGGGACTAGCGGGGCGACAGATACGCAGTATTTT	CASSPPSGTSGATDTQYF
TRBJ2-5	TRBD2	TRBV6-6	few	TGTGCCAGCGGGACTAGCGGGGGGGCCGGAGAGACCCAGTACTTC	CASGTSGGAGETQYF
TRBJ1-1	TRBD1	TRBV4-1	many	TGCGCCAGCAGCCGGGAGGGGCGACAGGGTCGCATGAACACTGAAGCTTTCTTT	CASSREGRQGRMNTEAFF
TRBJ1-4	NA	TRBV29-1	NA	TGCAGCGTTCGAAGTCGAGGGTCTGAAAAACTGTTTTTT	CSVRSRGSEKLFF
TRBJ2-5	TRBD2	TRBV20-1	NA	TGCAGTGCTTTAGCGGGGCCGGAGACCCAGTACTTC	CSALAGPETQYF
TRBJ2-3	TRBD2	TRBV12-5	many	TGTGCTAGTGGTTTGGGCGGGGGGGCCCCCGAAGATACGCAGTATTTT	CASGLGGGAPEDTQYF
TRBJ2-3	NA	TRBV5-6	many	TGTGCCAGCAGCTTGGCTAGGAGGACGCAGTATTTT	CASSLARRTQYF
TRBJ2-5	NA	TRBV7-9	many	TGTGCCAGCAGCTTCAGACCGTTCAAAGAGACCCAGTACTTC	CASSFRPFKETQYF
TRBJ2-7	TRBD2	TRBV7-2	many	TGTGCCAGCAGCTTCAGACTAGCGGGGGGCGACGAGCAGTACTTC	CASSFRLAGGDEQYF
TRBJ2-2	NA	TRBV6-5	many	TGTGCCAGCAGTTACGAACGGGGAGACGGGGAGCTGTTTTTT	CASSYERGDGELFF
TRBJ2-1	NA	TRBV5-1	many	TGCGCCAGCAGCCCCGGACAGTGGGGGGGTGGTGAGCAGTTCTTC	CASSPGQWGGGEQFF
TRBJ1-2	NA	TRBV4-3	many	TGCGCCAGCAGCCAAGTTGCCGGCGGAGGCTACACCTTC	CASSQVAGGGYTF
TRBJ2-1	NA	TRBV5-1	few	TGCGCCAGCAGCTTGAGGACTTTCGGGGGTGAGCAGTTCTTC	CASSLRTFGGEQFF
TRBJ2-2	NA	TRBV5-6	few	TGTGCCAGCAGCTTGTTAGACACCGGGGAGCTGTTTTTT	CASSLLDTGELFF
TRBJ2-6	NA	TRBV9	many	TGTGCCAGCAGCGTAGATTTTCGAGGGGCCAACGTCCTGACTTTC	CASSVDFRGANVLTF
TRBJ2-3	NA	TRBV7-2	many	TGTGCCAGCACCCTATCCCCGTCGGATACGCAGTATTTT	CASTLSPSDTQYF
TRBJ1-3	NA	TRBV6-5	many	TGTGCCAGCAGAGTCGGTGGGTTCTCTGGAAACACCATATATTTT	CASRVGGFSGNTIYF
TRBJ2-7	TRBD2	TRBV5-1	NA	TGCGCCAGCAGCTTGGCGGGACTAGCCTACGAGCAGTACTTC	CASSLAGLAYEQYF
TRBJ1-3	TRBD1	TRBV7-2	few	TGTGCCAGCAGCTCCTGGACAGGGGTATCAGGAAACACCATATATTTT	CASSSWTGVSGNTIYF
TRBJ1-3	NA	TRBV29-1	few	TGCAGCGTTACGGCCACCTCTGGAAACACCATATATTTT	CSVTATSGNTIYF
TRBJ2-2	NA	TRBV10-3	NA	TGTGCCACGTCCAGGAACACCGGGGAGCTGTTTTTT	CATSRNTGELFF
TRBJ1-2	NA	TRBV29-1	many	TGCAGCGTTGCTCCCGGGGGAATATATGGCTACACCTTC	CSVAPGGIYGYTF
TRBJ2-3	NA	TRBV7-2	many	TGTGCCAGCCTAGAGGGAGATACGCAGTATTTT	CASLEGDTQYF
TRBJ1-1	NA	TRBV12-3/TRBV12-4	NA	TGTGCCAGTTCCGGGACGGCATTTTATGAAGCTTTCTTT	CASSGTAFYEAFF
TRBJ2-1	NA	TRBV6-5	many	TGTGCCAGCAGTTACTCGATCCGGGAAGGGTGGAATGAGCAGTTCTTC	CASSYSIREGWNEQFF